The rows below give T cell receptor beta chains drawn from one sample of a study of T cell responses to AZD1222 COVID-19 vaccine. Profiling relied on immunoSEQ multiplex PCR, and the TCRdb table lists in-frame clones only, not all of them. The sample records 250,000 to 300,000 clones, almost 95% being singletons. This material consisted of peripheral blood, taken 28 days after the second AZD1222 dose. Every receptor here comes from an adult who received the AZD1222 COVID-19 vaccine. Each CDR3 is given with its conserved first and last residue. Fields, in order: CDR3 DNA, CDR3 protein, J gene, V gene, D gene. D genes are given only for firm matches.

CDR3nt: TGTGCCAGCGCGGGGGAGGGCTACGAGCAGTACTTC; CDR3aa: CASAGEGYEQYF; j_gene: TRBJ2-7; v_gene: TRBV2; d_gene: TRBD2
CDR3nt: TGTGCCAGCACTTCTAGCGGGACCTCCTACGAGCAGTACTTC; CDR3aa: CASTSSGTSYEQYF; j_gene: TRBJ2-7; v_gene: TRBV6-5; d_gene: TRBD2
CDR3nt: TGTGCCAGCAGTTGGGGGGAACAGGGTAGGAAGACCCAGTACTTC; CDR3aa: CASSWGEQGRKTQYF; j_gene: TRBJ2-5; v_gene: TRBV6-5; d_gene: .
CDR3nt: TGTGCCTGGAGACCCCCCGGGACAGGAAACACCATATATTTT; CDR3aa: CAWRPPGTGNTIYF; j_gene: TRBJ1-3; v_gene: TRBV30; d_gene: .
CDR3nt: TGTGCCAGCAGCCCAGGGAGGGGGGGTGTTCAAGAGACCCAGTACTTC; CDR3aa: CASSPGRGGVQETQYF; j_gene: TRBJ2-5; v_gene: TRBV5-4; d_gene: .
CDR3nt: TGTGCCAGCAGCCCCAGGGGATTGAACACTGAAGCTTTCTTT; CDR3aa: CASSPRGLNTEAFF; j_gene: TRBJ1-1; v_gene: TRBV6-2/TRBV6-3; d_gene: .
CDR3nt: TGTGCCAGTAGTATAGGAGGCTTCTACGAGCAGTACTTC; CDR3aa: CASSIGGFYEQYF; j_gene: TRBJ2-7; v_gene: TRBV19; d_gene: .
CDR3nt: TGTGCCAGCAGCGTGAGGCCCGGGACATATATGAACACTGAAGCTTTCTTT; CDR3aa: CASSVRPGTYMNTEAFF; j_gene: TRBJ1-1; v_gene: TRBV9; d_gene: .
CDR3nt: TGTGCCAGTAGTATTAAACGAAACACTGAAGCTTTCTTT; CDR3aa: CASSIKRNTEAFF; j_gene: TRBJ1-1; v_gene: TRBV19; d_gene: .
CDR3nt: TGTGCCAGCAGTCGTGGGTGGAGCAATCAGCCCCAGCATTTT; CDR3aa: CASSRGWSNQPQHF; j_gene: TRBJ1-5; v_gene: TRBV28; d_gene: .
CDR3nt: TGCGCCAGCAGCTTGGAACAGGGGATAACCCTGAACACTGAAGCTTTCTTT; CDR3aa: CASSLEQGITLNTEAFF; j_gene: TRBJ1-1; v_gene: TRBV5-1; d_gene: TRBD1
CDR3nt: TGTGCCAGCAATCCAGGGAGGAACACTGAAGCTTTCTTT; CDR3aa: CASNPGRNTEAFF; j_gene: TRBJ1-1; v_gene: TRBV2; d_gene: .
CDR3nt: TGTGCCAGCAGTGAAGCCCTAGAGACCCAGTACTTC; CDR3aa: CASSEALETQYF; j_gene: TRBJ2-5; v_gene: TRBV2; d_gene: .
CDR3nt: TGCGCCAGCAGCTTGAGTGCGGGGGGCAATCAGCCCCAGCATTTT; CDR3aa: CASSLSAGGNQPQHF; j_gene: TRBJ1-5; v_gene: TRBV5-1; d_gene: .
CDR3nt: TGCGCCAGCAGCCCCCTGCGGGGGGGCGGTGAGCAGTTCTTC; CDR3aa: CASSPLRGGGEQFF; j_gene: TRBJ2-1; v_gene: TRBV5-1; d_gene: TRBD2
CDR3nt: TGTGCCAGCTCACCCAGGACAGGAAGGGACAATGAGCAGTTCTTC; CDR3aa: CASSPRTGRDNEQFF; j_gene: TRBJ2-1; v_gene: TRBV18; d_gene: TRBD1
CDR3nt: TGTGCCAGCTCAGCCCTAGCGGGAGAGTCCTACAATGAGCAGTTCTTC; CDR3aa: CASSALAGESYNEQFF; j_gene: TRBJ2-1; v_gene: TRBV18; d_gene: TRBD2
CDR3nt: TGTGCCAGCAGGGCTACAGGGGTCTATGGCTACACCTTC; CDR3aa: CASRATGVYGYTF; j_gene: TRBJ1-2; v_gene: TRBV7-9; d_gene: TRBD1
CDR3nt: TGTGCCAGCAGCTCCCCCAAGAAGAGGACAGATACGCAGTATTTT; CDR3aa: CASSSPKKRTDTQYF; j_gene: TRBJ2-3; v_gene: TRBV25-1; d_gene: .
CDR3nt: TGCGCCAGCAGCCCAAGGCGGGAGATGGGCCTTTACAATGAGCAGTTCTTC; CDR3aa: CASSPRREMGLYNEQFF; j_gene: TRBJ2-1; v_gene: TRBV4-1; d_gene: TRBD2
CDR3nt: TGTGCCAGCAGCCTTACTACCGGGGGGGCTCAGACCCAGTACTTC; CDR3aa: CASSLTTGGAQTQYF; j_gene: TRBJ2-5; v_gene: TRBV3-1/TRBV3-2; d_gene: TRBD2
CDR3nt: TGTGCCAGCAGCGCATTGCCCCGGACAGTATCGTCGGTCGGCACTGAAGCTTTCTTT; CDR3aa: CASSALPRTVSSVGTEAFF; j_gene: TRBJ1-1; v_gene: TRBV11-2; d_gene: .
CDR3nt: TGTGCCAGTAGTCCAGGGACGGCTACGTACACTGAAGCTTTCTTT; CDR3aa: CASSPGTATYTEAFF; j_gene: TRBJ1-1; v_gene: TRBV19; d_gene: .
CDR3nt: TGTGCCAGCAGCTCCCCCGGGGGACAGGGCCGATATGGGCAGTACTTC; CDR3aa: CASSSPGGQGRYGQYF; j_gene: TRBJ2-7; v_gene: TRBV11-2; d_gene: TRBD1
CDR3nt: TGTGCCAGCTCACGATTAGCGGGAGGAAAAGTCAGCGGGGAGCTGTTTTTT; CDR3aa: CASSRLAGGKVSGELFF; j_gene: TRBJ2-2; v_gene: TRBV18; d_gene: TRBD2
CDR3nt: TGTGCCAGCAGCGTTGGGACTAGCAAAGATACGCAGTATTTT; CDR3aa: CASSVGTSKDTQYF; j_gene: TRBJ2-3; v_gene: TRBV9; d_gene: TRBD2